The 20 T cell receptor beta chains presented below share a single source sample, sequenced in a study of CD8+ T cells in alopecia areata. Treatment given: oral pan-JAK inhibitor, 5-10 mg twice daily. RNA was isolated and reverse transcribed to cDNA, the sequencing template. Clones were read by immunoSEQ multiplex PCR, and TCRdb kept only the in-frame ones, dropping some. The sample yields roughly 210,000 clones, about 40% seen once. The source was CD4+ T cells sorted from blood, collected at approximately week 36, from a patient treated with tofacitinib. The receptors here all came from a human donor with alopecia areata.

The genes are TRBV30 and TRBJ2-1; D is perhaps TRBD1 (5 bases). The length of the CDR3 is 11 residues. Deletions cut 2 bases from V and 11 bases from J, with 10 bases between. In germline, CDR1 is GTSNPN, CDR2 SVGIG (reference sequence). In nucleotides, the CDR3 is TGTGCCTGGAGTCAGGGCCTTCAGCAGTTCTTC. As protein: CAWSQGLQQFF.

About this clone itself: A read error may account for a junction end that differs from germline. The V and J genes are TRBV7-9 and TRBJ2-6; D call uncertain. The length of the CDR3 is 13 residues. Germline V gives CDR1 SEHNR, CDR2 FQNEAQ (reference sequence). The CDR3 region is CAGRTSGANVLTF. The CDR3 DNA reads TGTGCCGGCAGGACCTCTGGGGCCAACGTCCTGACTTTC. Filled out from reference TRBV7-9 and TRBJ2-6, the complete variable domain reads DTGVSQNPRHKITKRGQNVTFRCDPISEHNRLYWYRQTLGQGPEFLTYFQNEAQLEKSRLLSDRFSAERPKGSFSTLEIQRTEQGDSAMYLCAGRTSGANVLTFGAGSRLTVL.

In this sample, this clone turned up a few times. This chain's CDR3 is CAIRTDRGGETQYF. CDR3 in DNA: TGTGCCATCAGAACGGACCGTGGAGGAGAGACCCAGTACTTC. The rearrangement uses TRBV10-3 and TRBJ2-5; D is perhaps TRBD2 (5 bases). Germline CDR1 is ENHRY and CDR2 is SYGVKD. With 6 bases removed from V and 4 bases from J, the gap between germline ends came to 15 bases. This CDR3 has 14 residues.

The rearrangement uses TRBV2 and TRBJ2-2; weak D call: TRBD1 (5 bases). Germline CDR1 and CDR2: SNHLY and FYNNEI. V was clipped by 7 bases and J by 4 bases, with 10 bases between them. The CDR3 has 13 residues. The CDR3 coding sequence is TGTGCCAGCAAGGTCGACAGCACCGGGGAGCTGTTTTTT. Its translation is CASKVDSTGELFF.

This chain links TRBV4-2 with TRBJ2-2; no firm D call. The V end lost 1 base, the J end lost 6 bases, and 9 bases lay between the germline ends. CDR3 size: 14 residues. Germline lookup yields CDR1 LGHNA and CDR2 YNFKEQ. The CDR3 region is CASSQVGPSGELFF. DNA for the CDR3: TGTGCCAGCAGCCAAGTCGGACCATCCGGGGAGCTGTTTTTT.

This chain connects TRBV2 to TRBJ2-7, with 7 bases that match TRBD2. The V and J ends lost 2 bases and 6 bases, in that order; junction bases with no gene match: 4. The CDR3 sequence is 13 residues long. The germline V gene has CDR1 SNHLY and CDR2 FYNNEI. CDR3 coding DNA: TGTGCCAGCAGTGAAAGCGGGGTCAGCGAGCAGTACTTC. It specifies CASSESGVSEQYF.

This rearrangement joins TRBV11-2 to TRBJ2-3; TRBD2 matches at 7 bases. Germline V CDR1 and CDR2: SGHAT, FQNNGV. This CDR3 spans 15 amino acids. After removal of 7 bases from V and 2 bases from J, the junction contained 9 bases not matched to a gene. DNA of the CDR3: TGTGCCAGCACCCTCTCGGGACTACCCACAGATACGCAGTATTTT. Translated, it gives CASTLSGLPTDTQYF.

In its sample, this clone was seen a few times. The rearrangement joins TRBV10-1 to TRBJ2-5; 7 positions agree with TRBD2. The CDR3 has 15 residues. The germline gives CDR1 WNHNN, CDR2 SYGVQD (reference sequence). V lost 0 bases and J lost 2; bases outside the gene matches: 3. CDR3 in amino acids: CASSESRGRQETQYF. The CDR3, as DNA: TGCGCCAGCAGTGAGTCGCGCGGGAGACAAGAGACCCAGTACTTC.

The CDR3, as DNA: TGTGCCAGCAGTGAATGGAGGGTAAGTCAGCCCCAGCATTTT. As protein: CASSEWRVSQPQHF. This chain links TRBV25-1 with TRBJ1-5, with D unclear. The CDR3 is made up of 14 amino acids. V gave up 1 base and J gave up 6 bases, with 10 bases separating them. The germline gives CDR1 MGHDK, CDR2 SYGVNS.

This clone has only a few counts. DNA for the CDR3: TGCAGCGAGACAGGGGGCTACCACGAGCAGTACTTC. Protein: CSETGGYHEQYF. The gene calls are TRBV29-1 and TRBJ2-7, with 10 bases lining up with TRBD1. Germline V CDR1 and CDR2: SQVTM, ANQGSEA. The CDR3 length is 12 residues. Germline trimming cut 7 bases from V and 5 bases from J; bases unmatched to any gene: 5.

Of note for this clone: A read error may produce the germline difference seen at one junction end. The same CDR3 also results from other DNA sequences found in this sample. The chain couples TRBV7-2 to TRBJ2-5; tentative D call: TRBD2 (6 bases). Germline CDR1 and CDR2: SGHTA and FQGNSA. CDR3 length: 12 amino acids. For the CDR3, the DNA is TGTGCCAGCAGCCTAGCGCTTGAGACCCAGTACTTC. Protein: CASSLALETQYF.

This CDR3 is CASTSTGELFF. Written as DNA, the CDR3 is TGTGCCAGCACTTCCACCGGGGAGCTGTTTTTT. The chain combines TRBV28 with TRBJ2-2; D remains ambiguous. In germline, CDR1 is MDHEN, CDR2 SYDVKM. Trimming took 7 bases from V and 4 from J, leaving 4 bases between them. This CDR3 is built from 11 residues.

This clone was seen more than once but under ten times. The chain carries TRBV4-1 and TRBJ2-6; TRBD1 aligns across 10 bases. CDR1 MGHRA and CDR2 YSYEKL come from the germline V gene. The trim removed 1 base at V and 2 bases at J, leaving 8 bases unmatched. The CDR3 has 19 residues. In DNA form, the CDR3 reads TGCGCCAGCAGCCAAGTTCGGGACAGGGGTATTCCTGGGGCCAACGTCCTGACTTTC. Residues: CASSQVRDRGIPGANVLTF.

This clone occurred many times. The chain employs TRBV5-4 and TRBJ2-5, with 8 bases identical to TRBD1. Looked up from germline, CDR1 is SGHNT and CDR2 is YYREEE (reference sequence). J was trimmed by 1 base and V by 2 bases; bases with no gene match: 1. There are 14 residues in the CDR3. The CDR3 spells CASSFGQGQETQYF. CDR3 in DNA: TGTGCCAGCAGCTTCGGACAGGGCCAAGAGACCCAGTACTTC.

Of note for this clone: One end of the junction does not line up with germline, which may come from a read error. DNA of the CDR3: TGTGCCAGCAGCCAAACCGCTCGCGGGGCTTACAATGAGCAATTCTTC. Translated, it gives CASSQTARGAYNEQFF. The chain is built from TRBV4-2 and TRBJ2-1, with D tentatively TRBD2 (6 bases). Looked up from germline, CDR1 is LGHNA and CDR2 is YNFKEQ. The CDR3 has 16 amino acids.

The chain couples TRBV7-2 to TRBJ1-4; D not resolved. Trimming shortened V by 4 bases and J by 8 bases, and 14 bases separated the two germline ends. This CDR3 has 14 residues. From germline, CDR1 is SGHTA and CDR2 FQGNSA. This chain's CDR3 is CASSSGSVGEKLFF. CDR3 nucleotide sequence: TGTGCCAGCAGCTCCGGGTCCGTAGGAGAAAAACTGTTTTTT.

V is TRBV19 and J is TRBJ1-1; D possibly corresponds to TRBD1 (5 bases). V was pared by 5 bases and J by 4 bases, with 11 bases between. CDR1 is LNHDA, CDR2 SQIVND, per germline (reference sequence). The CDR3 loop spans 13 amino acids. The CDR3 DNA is TGTGCCAGTAGTGGATTAGGGGTCACTGAAGCTTTCTTT. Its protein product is CASSGLGVTEAFF. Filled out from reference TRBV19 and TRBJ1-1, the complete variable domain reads DGGITQSPKYLFRKEGQNVTLSCEQNLNHDAMYWYRQDPGQGLRLIYYSQIVNDFQKGDIAEGYSVSREKKESFPLTVTSAQKNPTAFYLCASSGLGVTEAFFGQGTRLTVV.

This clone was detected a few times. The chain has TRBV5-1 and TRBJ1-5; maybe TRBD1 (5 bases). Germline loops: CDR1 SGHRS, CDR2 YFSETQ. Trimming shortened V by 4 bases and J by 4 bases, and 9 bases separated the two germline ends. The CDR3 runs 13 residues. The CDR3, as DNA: TGCGCCAGCAGCCCCGACAGAAATCAGCCCCAGCATTTT. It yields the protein CASSPDRNQPQHF.

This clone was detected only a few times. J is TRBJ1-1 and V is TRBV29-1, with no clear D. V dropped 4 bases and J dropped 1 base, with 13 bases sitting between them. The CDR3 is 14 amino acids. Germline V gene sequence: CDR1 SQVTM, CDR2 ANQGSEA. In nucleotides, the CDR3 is TGCAGCGTTGTAGGTTATCGGGGGAACACTGAAGCTTTCTTT. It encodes CSVVGYRGNTEAFF.

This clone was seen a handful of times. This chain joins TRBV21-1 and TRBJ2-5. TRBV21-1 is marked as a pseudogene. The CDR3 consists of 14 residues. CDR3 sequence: CASSKGLGKETQYF. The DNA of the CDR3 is TGTGCCAGCAGCAAAGGGCTGGGGAAGGAGACCCAGTACTTC.